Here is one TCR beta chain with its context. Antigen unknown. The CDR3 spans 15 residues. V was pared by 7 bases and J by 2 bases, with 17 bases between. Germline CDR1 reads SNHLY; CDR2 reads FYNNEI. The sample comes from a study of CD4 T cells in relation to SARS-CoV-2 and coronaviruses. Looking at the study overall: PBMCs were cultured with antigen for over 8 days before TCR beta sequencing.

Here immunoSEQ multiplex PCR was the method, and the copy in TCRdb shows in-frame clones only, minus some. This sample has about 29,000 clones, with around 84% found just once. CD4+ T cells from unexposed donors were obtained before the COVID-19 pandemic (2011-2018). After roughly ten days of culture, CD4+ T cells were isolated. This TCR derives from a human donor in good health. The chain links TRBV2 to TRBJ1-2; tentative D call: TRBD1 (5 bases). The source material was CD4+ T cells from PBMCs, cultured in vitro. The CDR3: CASNWLTGGNYGYTF. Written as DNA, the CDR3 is TGTGCCAGCAATTGGTTGACCGGGGGGAACTATGGCTACACCTTC. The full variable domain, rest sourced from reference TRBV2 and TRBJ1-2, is EPEVTQTPSHQVTQMGQEVILRCVPISNHLYFYWYRQILGQKVEFLVSFYNNEISEKSEIFDDQFSVERPDGSNFTLKIRSTKLEDSAMYFCASNWLTGGNYGYTFGSGTRLTVV.